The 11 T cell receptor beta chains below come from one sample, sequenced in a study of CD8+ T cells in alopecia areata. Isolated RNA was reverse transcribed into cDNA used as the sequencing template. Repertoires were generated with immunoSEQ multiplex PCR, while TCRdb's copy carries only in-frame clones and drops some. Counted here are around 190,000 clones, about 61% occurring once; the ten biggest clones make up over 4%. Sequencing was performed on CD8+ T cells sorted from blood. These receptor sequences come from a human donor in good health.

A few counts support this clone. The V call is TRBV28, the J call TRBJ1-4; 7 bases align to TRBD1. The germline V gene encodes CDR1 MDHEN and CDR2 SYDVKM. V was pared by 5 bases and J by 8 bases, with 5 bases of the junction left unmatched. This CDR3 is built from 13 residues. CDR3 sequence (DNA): TGTGCCAGCAGTAAGGGGGCCGGAGAAAAACTGTTTTTT. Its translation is CASSKGAGEKLFF.

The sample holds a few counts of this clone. CDR3 sequence reads: CASSPMTGGQNIQYF. The CDR3 nucleotides are TGTGCCAGCAGCCCGATGACAGGGGGGCAAAACATTCAGTACTTC. J is TRBJ2-4 and V is TRBV7-8; 9 nucleotides align to TRBD1. Germline CDR1 SGHVS, CDR2 FQNEAQ. The V and J ends lost 5 bases and 5 bases, in that order; junction bases with no gene match: 7. The CDR3 length is 15 residues. The variable domain in full, completed from reference TRBV7-8 and TRBJ2-4, reads GAGVSQSPRYKVAKRGQDVALRCDPISGHVSLFWYQQALGQGPEFLTYFQNEAQLDKSGLPSDRFFAERPEGSVSTLKIQRTQQEDSAVYLCASSPMTGGQNIQYFGAGTRLSVL.

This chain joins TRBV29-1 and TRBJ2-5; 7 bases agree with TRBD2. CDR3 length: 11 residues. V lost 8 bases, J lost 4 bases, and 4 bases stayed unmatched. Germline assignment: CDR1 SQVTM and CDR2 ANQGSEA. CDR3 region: CSSWGGETQYF. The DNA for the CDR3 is TGCAGCTCATGGGGGGGAGAGACCCAGTACTTC.

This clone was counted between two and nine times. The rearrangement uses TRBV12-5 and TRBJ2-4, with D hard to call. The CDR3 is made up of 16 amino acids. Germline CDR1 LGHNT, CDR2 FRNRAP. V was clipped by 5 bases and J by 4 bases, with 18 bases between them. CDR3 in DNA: TGTGCTAGTGGTCCCGGAGAAGAGAACACAAAAAACATTCAGTACTTC. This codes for CASGPGEENTKNIQYF.

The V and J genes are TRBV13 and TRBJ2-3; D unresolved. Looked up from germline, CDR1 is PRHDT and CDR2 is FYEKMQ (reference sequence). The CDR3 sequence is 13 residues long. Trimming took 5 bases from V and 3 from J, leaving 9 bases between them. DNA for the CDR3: TGTGCCAGCAGCCGCCAAGAAACAGATACGCAGTATTTT. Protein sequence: CASSRQETDTQYF.

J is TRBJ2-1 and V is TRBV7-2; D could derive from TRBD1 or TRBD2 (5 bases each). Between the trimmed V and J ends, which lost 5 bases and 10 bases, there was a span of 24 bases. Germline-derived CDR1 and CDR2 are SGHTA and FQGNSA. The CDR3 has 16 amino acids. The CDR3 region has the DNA TGTGCCAGCAGCGTACCGTTGGGGGTTCTGGATGGAGAGCAGTTCTTC. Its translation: CASSVPLGVLDGEQFF.

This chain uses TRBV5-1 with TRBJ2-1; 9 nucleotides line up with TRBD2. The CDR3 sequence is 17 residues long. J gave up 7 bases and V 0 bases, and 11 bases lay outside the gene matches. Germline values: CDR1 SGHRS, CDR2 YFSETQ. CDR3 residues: CASSLAVPAGGRNEQFF. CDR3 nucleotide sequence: TGCGCCAGCAGCTTGGCCGTCCCTGCGGGGGGGCGGAATGAGCAGTTCTTC.

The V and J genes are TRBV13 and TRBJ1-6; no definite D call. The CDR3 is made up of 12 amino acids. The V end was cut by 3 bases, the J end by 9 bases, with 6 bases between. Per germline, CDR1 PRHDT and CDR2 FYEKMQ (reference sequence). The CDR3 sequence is CASSFSLSPLHF. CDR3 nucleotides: TGTGCCAGCAGCTTCTCCCTTTCACCCCTCCACTTT.

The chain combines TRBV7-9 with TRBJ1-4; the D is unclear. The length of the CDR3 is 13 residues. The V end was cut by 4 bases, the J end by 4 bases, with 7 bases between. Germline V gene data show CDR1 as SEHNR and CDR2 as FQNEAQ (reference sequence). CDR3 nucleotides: TGTGCCAGCAGCTCACAGTTTAATGAAAAACTGTTTTTT. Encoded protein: CASSSQFNEKLFF.

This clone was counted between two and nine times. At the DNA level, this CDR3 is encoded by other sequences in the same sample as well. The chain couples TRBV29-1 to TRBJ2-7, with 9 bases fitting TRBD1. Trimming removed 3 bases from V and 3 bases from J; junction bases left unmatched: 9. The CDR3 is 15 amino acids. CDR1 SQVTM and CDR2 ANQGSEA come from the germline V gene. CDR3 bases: TGCAGCGTTGAGGCGACCGGGACAGGGTTCTACGAGCAGTACTTC. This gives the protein CSVEATGTGFYEQYF.

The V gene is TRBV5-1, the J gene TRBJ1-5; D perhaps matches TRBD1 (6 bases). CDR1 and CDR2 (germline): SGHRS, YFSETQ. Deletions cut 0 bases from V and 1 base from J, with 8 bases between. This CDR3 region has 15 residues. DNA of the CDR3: TGCGCCAGCAGCTTGGAGGGGGACAGCAATCAGCCCCAGCATTTT. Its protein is CASSLEGDSNQPQHF.